This T cell receptor (beta chain) emerged from a study of shared clonotypes between healthy human individuals. The V end was cut by 4 bases, the J end by 0 bases, with 15 bases between. Germline V gene lookup returns CDR1 MNHEY and CDR2 SVGAGI. This CDR3 is 16 amino acids long. CD8 cells regarded as naive lacked CD45RO, were positively chosen for CCR7, and omitted terminally differentiated effector memory CD45RA+ cells. Several immunoSEQ plates held equal portions of the genomic DNA taken from each subset. Measured with immunoSEQ multiplex PCR; TCRdb has only the in-frame clones, and not every one. The data hold roughly 2 million clones, with approximately 94% observed a single time.

Input material: naive CD8+ T cells sorted from blood. This sequence originates from a man aged 18 to 29 in good health. V is TRBV6-5 and J is TRBJ2-5; maybe TRBD2 (5 bases). The CDR3 is CASSSAGAAHQETQYF. In DNA form, the CDR3 reads TGTGCCAGCAGTTCGGCGGGTGCAGCACACCAAGAGACCCAGTACTTC.